These 8 T cell receptor beta chains were sequenced from one sample in a study of cytomegalovirus exposure and HLA in healthy donors. PCR was performed using 60 Vbeta and 13 Jbeta primers. TCRdb's table, derived via immunoSEQ multiplex PCR, lists solely in-frame clones and lacks some. The table has 150,000 to 200,000 clones, 79% seen once. Sequencing was done on a sample of PBMCs. These TCRs come from a woman aged 45-60 years in good health and CMV-seronegative.

This clone came up a few times. The chain joins TRBV6-5 to TRBJ2-7, with D tentatively TRBD1 (5 bases). Trimming stripped 0 bases from V and 2 bases from J, with 11 bases between. Germline CDR1 and CDR2: MNHEY and SVGAGI. The CDR3 totals 15 residues. CDR3 bases: TGTGCCAGCAGTTACTCGACAGACGGCCCCTACGAGCAGTACTTC. Amino acids: CASSYSTDGPYEQYF.

This clone was detected only a few times. V and J are TRBV27 and TRBJ1-1; no reliable D call. Germline-derived CDR1 and CDR2 are MNHEY and SMNVEV (reference sequence). The CDR3 is 12 residues long. V was cut by 7 bases and J by 7 bases, with 13 bases left in between. CDR3 region: CASKTWLNEAFF. CDR3 DNA sequence: TGTGCCAGCAAGACATGGCTGAATGAAGCTTTCTTT.

The gene calls are TRBV20-1 and TRBJ2-3; weak D call: TRBD2 (5 bases). CDR1 is DFQATT and CDR2 is SNEGSKA in the germline V gene (reference sequence). This CDR3 contains 11 residues. V lost 6 bases, J lost 10 bases, and 14 bases lay in between. The CDR3 loop is CSAGLLYAQYF. The CDR3 bases are TGCAGTGCCGGACTCCTCTACGCGCAGTATTTT.

As concerns this clone: In the same sample, other DNA sequences code for this CDR3. The CDR3 sequence is CASSYGSGTDTQYF. CDR3 DNA: TGTGCCAGCAGTTACGGTAGCGGCACAGATACGCAGTATTTT. The gene calls are TRBV6-5 and TRBJ2-3, with D possibly being TRBD2 (5 bases). The CDR3 loop spans 14 amino acids. CDR1 and CDR2 (germline): MNHEY, SVGAGI. The germline V and J ends were trimmed by 2 bases and 1 base, with 7 bases remaining between them.

This rearrangement joins TRBV6-1 to TRBJ1-1; D is unclear. The V gene lost 3 bases and the J gene lost 1 base, with 9 bases spanning the gap. Germline V gene sequence: CDR1 MNHNS, CDR2 SASEGT. The CDR3 has 14 amino acids. The CDR3 sequence is CASSDRYGNTEAFF. As DNA, the CDR3 is TGTGCCAGCAGTGACAGGTACGGGAACACTGAAGCTTTCTTT.

V usage is TRBV6-4 and J usage is TRBJ2-1; 10 nucleotides line up with TRBD1. V lost 6 bases and J lost 13; bases outside the gene matches: 6. The germline V gene has CDR1 MRHNA and CDR2 SNTAGT. The CDR3 covers 12 residues. The CDR3, as DNA: TGTGCCAGCAGGAGACAGGGGGCGATACAGTTCTTC. Translated: CASRRQGAIQFF.

CDR3 protein: CASSLTGDGSPLHF. The CDR3 coding sequence is TGCGCCAGCAGCCTGACAGGGGACGGTTCACCCCTCCACTTT. The V and J genes are TRBV4-3 and TRBJ1-6; 8 bases line up with TRBD1. V shed 4 bases and J 9 bases; nucleotides not matched to a gene: 5. Germline assignment: CDR1 LGHNA and CDR2 YSLEER. This CDR3 contains 14 residues.

The V call is TRBV19, the J call TRBJ1-6; 9 nucleotides agree with TRBD1. J gave up 8 bases and V 6 bases, and 5 bases lay outside the gene matches. CDR1 LNHDA and CDR2 SQIVND come from the germline V gene (reference sequence). This CDR3 spans 14 amino acids. CDR3 bases: TGTGCCAGTAGGGGACAGGGTAATCATTCACCCCTCCACTTT. Translation gives CASRGQGNHSPLHF.